This is a list of T cell receptor beta chains from one sample in a study of T cell responses to AZD1222 COVID-19 vaccine. Generated by immunoSEQ multiplex PCR, the TCRdb table keeps only in-frame clones and is missing some. This table holds 130,000 to 150,000 clones, 93% found once. The starting material was peripheral blood, obtained on day 0 of AZD1222 vaccination. These receptors originate from an adult in good health. CDR3s include the opening cysteine and the closing phenylalanine or tryptophan. The D gene is left open where the match is weak. The size field is filled for only some rows; it gives once, few, many or a size class.

d_call	clone_size	v_call	j_call	cdr3_aa	cdr3_nt
.	few	TRBV5-1	TRBJ1-4	CASSQGATNEKLFF	TGCGCCAGCTCTCAAGGTGCAACTAATGAAAAACTGTTTTTT
.	.	TRBV18	TRBJ1-1	CASSPGRNTEAFF	TGTGCCAGCTCACCAGGGAGGAACACTGAAGCTTTCTTT
.	.	TRBV2	TRBJ1-2	CASRQGIDGYTF	TGTGCCAGCAGACAGGGTATCGACGGCTACACCTTC
.	.	TRBV2	TRBJ1-4	CASGPLEKLFF	TGTGCCAGCGGCCCTTTGGAAAAACTGTTTTTT
.	few	TRBV6-1	TRBJ2-6	CASSEGGGANVLTF	TGTGCCAGCAGTGAAGGGGGTGGGGCCAACGTCCTGACTTTC
.	.	TRBV30	TRBJ1-2	CAWSSGTSYGYTF	TGTGCCTGGAGCTCCGGGACATCCTATGGCTACACCTTC
.	.	TRBV13	TRBJ1-1	CASSLLADTEAFF	TGTGCCAGCAGCTTACTTGCCGACACTGAAGCTTTCTTT
TRBD1	.	TRBV29-1	TRBJ1-1	CSVADRESRAFF	TGCAGCGTAGCCGACAGGGAAAGTCGAGCTTTCTTT
TRBD1	.	TRBV7-9	TRBJ1-3	CASSLGTGVSAGNTIYF	TGTGCCAGCAGCTTAGGGACAGGGGTTTCAGCTGGAAACACCATATATTTT
.	.	TRBV2	TRBJ2-3	CASSAQGTSTDTQYF	TGTGCCAGCAGTGCACAGGGAACTAGCACAGATACGCAGTATTTT
.	once	TRBV6-6	TRBJ1-2	CASSYYAPTVGYGYTF	TGTGCCAGCAGTTACTACGCCCCGACAGTCGGTTATGGCTACACCTTC
TRBD1	.	TRBV5-8	TRBJ2-2	CASSSRDRGRAGELFF	TGTGCCAGCAGCTCCCGGGACAGGGGGCGAGCCGGGGAGCTGTTTTTT
.	.	TRBV18	TRBJ1-2	CASSHGGGEGYTF	TGTGCCAGCTCACACGGCGGTGGGGAAGGCTACACCTTC
.	.	TRBV5-4	TRBJ1-4	CASSLSGTEGEKLFF	TGTGCCAGCAGCTTGTCGGGGACCGAGGGTGAAAAACTGTTTTTT
.	.	TRBV18	TRBJ2-2	CASSPMGLRNTGELFF	TGTGCCAGCTCACCTATGGGACTTCGGAACACCGGGGAGCTGTTTTTT
TRBD2	.	TRBV11-2	TRBJ2-3	CASSSQLRTSRADTQYF	TGTGCCAGCAGCTCCCAACTCCGGACTAGTCGGGCAGATACGCAGTATTTT